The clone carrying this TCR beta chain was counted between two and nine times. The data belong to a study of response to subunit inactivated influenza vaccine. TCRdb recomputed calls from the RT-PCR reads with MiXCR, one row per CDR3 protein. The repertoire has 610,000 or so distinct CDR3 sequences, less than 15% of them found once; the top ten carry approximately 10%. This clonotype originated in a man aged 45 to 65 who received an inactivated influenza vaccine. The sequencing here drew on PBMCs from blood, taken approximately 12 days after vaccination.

The CDR3 coding sequence is TGTGCCACCAACGACAGGGTCCACAATGAGCAGTTCTTC. Translating it yields CATNDRVHNEQFF. The chain combines TRBV24-1 with TRBJ2-1; 7 bases align to TRBD1. The germline V gene has CDR1 KGHDR and CDR2 SFDVKD. V was pared by 8 bases and J by 5 bases, with 5 bases of the junction left unmatched. This CDR3 contains 13 residues.